This passage covers 24 T cell receptor beta chains from one sample sequenced in a study of cytomegalovirus exposure and HLA in healthy donors. PCR used 60 Vbeta primers and 13 Jbeta primers. Only in-frame clones appear in the TCRdb table, and some are missing; sequencing was by immunoSEQ multiplex PCR. In the table there are about 140,000 clones, over 70% of which are singletons. The sequencing input was PBMCs. The source of these receptors is a male donor in good health and CMV-seronegative.

The V gene is TRBV27, the J gene TRBJ1-1; tentative D call: TRBD1 (5 bases). Trimming stripped 3 bases from V and 4 bases from J, with 12 bases between. The CDR3 totals 14 residues. Looked up from germline, CDR1 is MNHEY and CDR2 is SMNVEV (reference sequence). The chain's CDR3 is CASSLAGMGTEAFF. The CDR3 DNA reads as TGTGCCAGCAGTTTGGCAGGGATGGGCACTGAAGCTTTCTTT.

The chain couples TRBV12-5 to TRBJ2-1, with a weak D call TRBD2 (6 bases). V was shortened by 0 bases and J by 0 bases, with 18 bases between the two germline ends. The CDR3 totals 19 residues. The germline V gene encodes CDR1 LGHNT and CDR2 FRNRAP. CDR3 region: CASGLVADGVAASYNEQFF. CDR3 DNA sequence: TGTGCTAGTGGTTTGGTAGCGGACGGGGTAGCGGCCTCCTACAATGAGCAGTTCTTC.

The chain couples TRBV7-2 to TRBJ2-7; D is uncertain. Germline CDR1 SGHTA, CDR2 FQGNSA. Trimming left V 5 bases short and J 10 bases short, with 15 bases between. CDR3 length: 12 amino acids. This CDR3 is CASSPKRPIQYF. CDR3 DNA: TGTGCCAGCAGCCCTAAGAGGCCTATTCAGTACTTC.

The chain recombines TRBV6-4 with TRBJ2-2; 8 bases map to TRBD2. From germline, CDR1 is MRHNA and CDR2 SNTAGT. The CDR3 is made up of 15 amino acids. The trim removed 9 bases at V and 1 base at J, leaving 7 bases unmatched. CDR3 DNA: TGTGCCAGTTCGGAAGCGGGGGAGAACACCGGGGAGCTGTTTTTT. Translating it yields CASSEAGENTGELFF.

The V and J genes are TRBV20-1 and TRBJ1-1; D perhaps matches TRBD1 (6 bases). The CDR3 consists of 11 residues. The germline V gene has CDR1 DFQATT and CDR2 SNEGSKA (reference sequence). The germline V and J ends were trimmed by 5 bases and 11 bases, with 15 bases remaining between them. CDR3 amino acids: CSAGRTDQAFF. CDR3 coding DNA: TGCAGTGCTGGTCGGACAGATCAGGCTTTCTTT.

The CDR3 spells CASSLYSRGREFF. CDR3 sequence (DNA): TGTGCCAGCAGCTTATACTCACGCGGGAGGGAGTTCTTC. This rearrangement joins TRBV7-3 to TRBJ2-1; 9 bases match TRBD2. The germline V gene encodes CDR1 SGHTA and CDR2 FQGTGA. With 2 bases clipped from V and 14 bases from J, the junction kept 7 bases outside the gene matches. The CDR3 runs 13 residues.

The chain couples TRBV4-3 to TRBJ1-2; TRBD1 matches at 7 bases. CDR1 and CDR2 (germline): LGHNA, YSLEER. There are 14 residues in the CDR3. V dropped 4 bases and J dropped 6; count of bases not matched to a gene: 8. DNA for the CDR3: TGCGCCAGCAGCCGACAGACAGGGCCTCATGGCTACACCTTC. Its protein is CASSRQTGPHGYTF.

As for this clone: No conserved phenylalanine or tryptophan is present at the end of the CDR3, so a read error is the likely explanation. The CDR3 nucleotides read TGTGCCAGCAGTTTGGGACAGGGGCTGGCCTACGAGCAGTACCTC. Translated, it gives CASSLGQGLAYEQYL. This rearrangement joins TRBV7-9 to TRBJ2-7; TRBD1 matches 10 bases. The CDR3 is made up of 15 amino acids. Per the germline V gene, CDR1 is SEHNR and CDR2 is FQNEAQ (reference sequence). J gave up 2 bases and V 6 bases, and 7 bases lay outside the gene matches.

V is TRBV7-2 and J is TRBJ2-7; D gene unclear. The CDR3 length is 14 residues. The V and J ends lost 0 bases and 4 bases respectively, with 10 bases between them. Looked up from germline, CDR1 is SGHTA and CDR2 is FQGNSA. The CDR3 sequence: CASSLAPRRYEQYF. The CDR3 coding sequence is TGTGCCAGCAGCTTAGCGCCCAGAAGATACGAGCAGTACTTC. Together with reference TRBV7-2 and TRBJ2-7, the CDR3 gives the full variable domain: GAGVSQSPSNKVTEKGKDVELRCDPISGHTALYWYRQSLGQGLEFLIYFQGNSAPDKSGLPSDRFSAERTGGSVSTLTIQRTQQEDSAVYLCASSLAPRRYEQYFGPGTRLTVT.

This chain links TRBV5-4 with TRBJ2-7, with D tentatively TRBD1 (6 bases). The CDR3 has 14 residues. The V gene lost 0 bases and the J gene lost 6 bases, with 13 bases spanning the gap. From germline, CDR1 is SGHNT and CDR2 YYREEE (reference sequence). CDR3 DNA: TGTGCCAGCAGCTTGGCGAACAGAGGGGGCGAGCAGTACTTC. This codes for CASSLANRGGEQYF.

The chain joins TRBV30 to TRBJ1-1; the D gene is possibly TRBD1 (6 bases). This CDR3 region has 14 residues. Per the germline V gene, CDR1 is GTSNPN and CDR2 is SVGIG (reference sequence). V was clipped by 5 bases and J by 5 bases, with 18 bases between them. CDR3 in DNA: TGTGCCTGGGGGAGGGGGGATGGAGGGACTGAAGCTTTCTTT. Its protein is CAWGRGDGGTEAFF.

The chain combines TRBV2 with TRBJ2-7, with 7 bases fitting TRBD1. CDR1 is SNHLY and CDR2 is FYNNEI in the germline V gene. This CDR3 has 16 residues. J was trimmed by 2 bases and V by 8 bases; bases with no gene match: 15. The CDR3 region is CASWQTDREFTYEQYF. The CDR3 DNA is TGTGCCAGCTGGCAAACTGACAGGGAATTCACCTACGAGCAGTACTTC.

This clone was observed a handful of times. The rearrangement joins TRBV7-9 to TRBJ1-2; D gene uncertain. CDR1 is SEHNR and CDR2 is FQNEAQ in the germline V gene (reference sequence). CDR3 size: 11 residues. V was pared by 5 bases and J by 8 bases, with 9 bases between. In nucleotides, the CDR3 is TGTGCCAGCAGCGAGGGTTACGGCTACACCTTC. Encoded protein: CASSEGYGYTF.

The chain has TRBV7-9 and TRBJ2-7, with D maybe TRBD2 (7 bases). The CDR3 is 12 residues long. CDR1 and CDR2 (germline): SEHNR, FQNEAQ (reference sequence). V lost 5 bases, J lost 5 bases, and 10 bases lay in between. CDR3 residues: CASSPGGDEQYF. The CDR3 region has the DNA TGTGCCAGCAGCCCGGGGGGCGACGAGCAGTACTTC.

This clone has a handful of counts. The chain couples TRBV5-4 to TRBJ2-7, with TRBD1 identical over 8 bases. The CDR3 loop spans 16 amino acids. The V gene end was trimmed by 7 bases and the J gene end by 6 bases; junction bases not matched to a gene: 18. Germline CDR1 SGHNT, CDR2 YYREEE (reference sequence). The CDR3 loop reads CASEIHPPDRGGEQYF. CDR3 sequence (DNA): TGTGCCAGCGAAATTCATCCCCCCGACAGGGGTGGCGAGCAGTACTTC.

The CDR3 loop reads CAWSVEGGYEQYF. In DNA, the CDR3 is TGTGCCTGGAGTGTCGAGGGCGGCTACGAGCAGTACTTC. This chain uses TRBV30 with TRBJ2-7; D might be TRBD2 (5 bases). Between the trimmed V and J ends, which lost 0 bases and 3 bases, there was a span of 9 bases. Germline V lookup: CDR1 GTSNPN, CDR2 SVGIG (reference sequence). There are 13 residues in the CDR3. The complete variable domain, with remaining parts taken from reference TRBV30 and TRBJ2-7, reads SQTIHQWPATLVQPVGSPLSLECTVEGTSNPNLYWYRQAAGRGLQLLFYSVGIGQISSEVPQNLSASRPQDRQFILSSKKLLLSDSGFYLCAWSVEGGYEQYFGPGTRLTVT.

This clone was seen a few times. V and J are TRBV5-5 and TRBJ2-1; 10 positions match TRBD2. Germline values: CDR1 SGHKS, CDR2 YYEKEE (reference sequence). This CDR3 is 19 amino acids long. The V and J ends lost 4 bases and 8 bases, in that order; junction bases with no gene match: 21. The CDR3 sequence: CASSPPLTSGTNIRDEQFF. For the CDR3, the DNA is TGTGCCAGCAGCCCGCCACTCACTAGCGGGACTAACATAAGGGATGAGCAGTTCTTC.

This clone was picked up one time. The chain uses TRBV9 and TRBJ2-7; TRBD1 aligns across 8 bases. Per germline, CDR1 SGDLS and CDR2 YYNGEE. The junction had 9 bases not matched to a gene; V was cut back by 4 bases and J by 0 bases. This CDR3 spans 16 amino acids. The CDR3 sequence is CASSPSAGTGSYEQYF. The DNA of the CDR3 is TGTGCCAGCAGCCCAAGTGCCGGGACAGGCTCCTACGAGCAGTACTTC.

The chain is built from TRBV5-8 and TRBJ1-2, with 8 positions matching TRBD1. This CDR3 has 15 amino acids. With 4 bases clipped from V and 4 bases from J, the junction kept 9 bases outside the gene matches. Germline V gene lookup returns CDR1 SGHTS and CDR2 YDEGEE. CDR3 region: CASSPGDRRFYGYTF. The CDR3 bases are TGTGCCAGCAGCCCAGGGGACAGGAGATTCTATGGCTACACCTTC.

This clone appeared a few times. The rearrangement joins TRBV6-1 to TRBJ2-7, with D possibly matching TRBD1 (6 bases). The CDR3 runs to 14 residues. V was pared by 2 bases and J by 1 base, with 9 bases between. The germline V gene encodes CDR1 MNHNS and CDR2 SASEGT. The CDR3 DNA reads as TGTGCCAGCAGTGAAAGAGGGGGTTCCTACGAGCAGTACTTC. Protein product: CASSERGGSYEQYF.

This clone was recorded a few times. At one boundary the junction diverges from the germline segment, which might be a read error. The chain has TRBV7-7 and TRBJ2-5; 11 nucleotides match TRBD2. CDR1 is SSHAT and CDR2 is FNYEAQ in the germline V gene (reference sequence). This CDR3 is 15 amino acids long. The CDR3 spells CASSPNLAGGETQYF. CDR3 coding DNA: TGTGCTAGCAGCCCTAACCTAGCGGGGGGAGAGACCCAGTACTTC.

The chain has TRBV5-1 and TRBJ1-1; D possibly corresponds to TRBD1 (5 bases). Trimming shortened V by 2 bases and J by 0 bases, and 8 bases separated the two germline ends. Germline lookup yields CDR1 SGHRS and CDR2 YFSETQ. The CDR3 is 14 residues long. CDR3 region: CASSFAGMNTEAFF. The CDR3 DNA sequence: TGCGCCAGCAGCTTCGCAGGGATGAACACTGAAGCTTTCTTT.

The chain carries TRBV2 and TRBJ1-5; TRBD1 aligns across 7 bases. Losses at the gene ends were 6 bases for V and 4 bases for J; bases not matched to a gene: 3. CDR1 is SNHLY, CDR2 FYNNEI, per germline. The CDR3 covers 13 residues. The CDR3 DNA reads as TGTGCCAGCAGGCAGGGGGAGAATCAGCCCCAGCATTTT. Its translation is CASRQGENQPQHF.

The sample holds a few counts of this clone. The rearrangement joins TRBV4-1 to TRBJ1-4; no clear D gene. Germline V gene lookup returns CDR1 MGHRA and CDR2 YSYEKL. The germline V and J ends were trimmed by 3 bases and 10 bases, with 21 bases remaining between them. The CDR3 has 16 residues. CDR3 sequence (DNA): TGCGCCAGCAGCCAGGGTGTAGGAGGGTGGTTAGGAAAACTGTTTTTT. As protein: CASSQGVGGWLGKLFF.